These T cell receptor beta chains were read from a single sample in a study of blood T cell repertoires in COVID-19. Libraries were prepared by immunoSEQ multiplex PCR; TCRdb keeps only in-frame clonotypes and omits some of them. The repertoire includes hundreds of thousands of clones, 88% of them detected once, and about 11% sits in the top ten. Sample: peripheral blood. The receptors stem from a woman in her twenties or thirties with COVID-19, enrolled during active disease. The CDR3 runs from the conserved cysteine through the conserved F or W. A D gene is named only where the DNA matches it firmly. Clone size appears in some rows only: once, few, many, or a class for an expanded clone.

clone size	CDR3 length	D gene	V gene	J gene	CDR3 DNA	CDR3 protein
NA	13	TRBD1	TRBV29-1	TRBJ2-2	TGCAGCGTTGAAGGGACAGGGACCGGGGAGCTGTTTTTT	CSVEGTGTGELFF
NA	16	NA	TRBV19	TRBJ2-5	TGTGCCAGTAGTACCTCGTATCCCAGACAGGAAGAGACCCAGTACTTC	CASSTSYPRQEETQYF
few	12	NA	TRBV6-5	TRBJ1-4	TGTGCCGGAACCCCAAGGGGTGAAAAACTGTTTTTT	CAGTPRGEKLFF
NA	16	TRBD1	TRBV19	TRBJ2-3	TGTGCCAGTAGTATCGCAAGTGGGGGACAGGGGTATACGCAGTATTTT	CASSIASGGQGYTQYF
NA	16	TRBD1	TRBV9	TRBJ1-2	TGTGCCAGCAGCAAGCGAACAGGGGGCATAGACTATGGCTACACCTTC	CASSKRTGGIDYGYTF
NA	14	NA	TRBV9	TRBJ1-5	TGTGCCAGCAGCCTGAGCGGCGCAAATCAGCCCCAGCATTTT	CASSLSGANQPQHF
NA	11	TRBD1	TRBV30	TRBJ1-2	TGTGCCTGGATGACAGGGGTCGGCTACACCTTC	CAWMTGVGYTF
NA	14	TRBD1	TRBV7-6	TRBJ1-2	TGTGCCAGCAGCCGAGACAGGGGAATAAATGGCTACACCTTC	CASSRDRGINGYTF
NA	16	NA	TRBV5-1	TRBJ1-5	TGCGCCAGCAGCTTGGTAGATGGGCCCTACAATCAGCCCCAGCATTTT	CASSLVDGPYNQPQHF
NA	14	TRBD2	TRBV29-1	TRBJ2-3	TGCAGCGTTGTGGCTAGCGGGAGTACAGATACGCAGTATTTT	CSVVASGSTDTQYF
NA	13	TRBD1	TRBV12-3/TRBV12-4	TRBJ2-7	TGTGCCAGCACCGGGACAGGGTATTTCGAGCAGTACTTC	CASTGTGYFEQYF
NA	15	TRBD1	TRBV9	TRBJ1-4	TGTGCCAGCAGCACTCCCGGGACAGGCGGTGAAAAACTGTTTTTT	CASSTPGTGGEKLFF
NA	16	TRBD2	TRBV9	TRBJ2-7	TGTGCCAGCAGCCCCCGAGGAGCGGGAGGGAATCACGAGCAGTACTTC	CASSPRGAGGNHEQYF
NA	15	TRBD1	TRBV7-2	TRBJ2-3	TGTGCCAGCAGCTGGGGGACAGGGCCGACAGATACGCAGTATTTT	CASSWGTGPTDTQYF
NA	15	NA	TRBV6-2/TRBV6-3	TRBJ2-1	TGTGCCAGCAGTTACTCGATCGGGAAATACAATGAGCAGTTCTTC	CASSYSIGKYNEQFF
NA	11	NA	TRBV19	TRBJ2-2	TGTGCCAGTAGTGGGCGAGAGCAGCTGTTTTTT	CASSGREQLFF
NA	16	TRBD1	TRBV5-5	TRBJ1-5	TGTGCCAGCAGCTTGGGGGGACAGGGGTTTATTGAGCCCCAGCATTTT	CASSLGGQGFIEPQHF
NA	14	NA	TRBV28	TRBJ1-1	TGTGCCAGCAGACTAAGGAGGGTGAACACTGAAGCTTTCTTT	CASRLRRVNTEAFF
NA	15	NA	TRBV10-3	TRBJ1-2	TGTGCCATCCTAGCCTCCGGGGCGGGGAACTATGGCTACACCTTC	CAILASGAGNYGYTF
NA	14	NA	TRBV29-1	TRBJ2-1	TGCAGCGTTGGCGTCGTAGGGGGTCCCAATGAGCAGTTCTTC	CSVGVVGGPNEQFF
NA	16	NA	TRBV6-4	TRBJ2-6	TGTGCCAGCAGTGGGGAACAGGGCTCTGGGGCCAACGTCCTGACTTTC	CASSGEQGSGANVLTF
NA	14	NA	TRBV29-1	TRBJ2-5	TGCAGCGGTGGACAGGGAGGGCAGTGGGAGACCCAGTACTTC	CSGGQGGQWETQYF
NA	14	TRBD1	TRBV5-1	TRBJ1-6	TGCGCCAGCAAAAACGGACAGGGAGGATCACCCCTCCACTTT	CASKNGQGGSPLHF
NA	14	NA	TRBV24-1	TRBJ1-4	TGTGCCACCAGTGTCGGGCAGGGCGTCGAAAAACTGTTTTTT	CATSVGQGVEKLFF
NA	15	TRBD1	TRBV9	TRBJ1-1	TGTGCCAGCAGCGCCGGACAGGGGGCATGGACTGAAGCTTTCTTT	CASSAGQGAWTEAFF
NA	12	NA	TRBV19	TRBJ2-7	TGTGCCAGTAGTCCCGGACTCTACGAGCAGTACTTC	CASSPGLYEQYF
NA	15	TRBD2	TRBV11-2	TRBJ2-7	TGTGCCAGCAGCTTAGAGGGACTAAGCTCCAGCGAGCAGTACTTC	CASSLEGLSSSEQYF
NA	14	TRBD1	TRBV4-1	TRBJ1-5	TGCGCCAGCAGCCAAGAGCCAGGGGGAGGGCCCCAGCATTTT	CASSQEPGGGPQHF
NA	16	NA	TRBV5-6	TRBJ1-6	TGTGCCAGCAGCTTGCGGGAGGGGCTCTTGGATTCACCCCTCCACTTT	CASSLREGLLDSPLHF
NA	14	NA	TRBV19	TRBJ1-1	TGTGCCAGTACCGATGGGGGCACAGGCACTGAAGCTTTCTTT	CASTDGGTGTEAFF
NA	15	TRBD2	TRBV6-5	TRBJ2-7	TGTGCCAGCAGTTACAGCAGCGGGGGGGCCCACGAGCAGTACTTC	CASSYSSGGAHEQYF
NA	11	NA	TRBV28	TRBJ2-5	TGTGCCAGCAGTCCTCAAGAGACCCAGTACTTC	CASSPQETQYF
NA	15	TRBD1	TRBV7-8	TRBJ1-2	TGTGCCAGCAGCCCACTCGGACAGGGGGCAGGCGGCTACACCTTC	CASSPLGQGAGGYTF
NA	15	TRBD2	TRBV11-3	TRBJ2-1	TGTGCCAGCAGCCCCCTGGGGGGGATCTACAATGAGCAGTTCTTC	CASSPLGGIYNEQFF
NA	16	NA	TRBV28	TRBJ1-4	TGTGCCAGCAGTTATAGACAGGCGAGAACTAATGAAAAACTGTTTTTT	CASSYRQARTNEKLFF
NA	17	TRBD1	TRBV4-1	TRBJ1-6	TGCGCCAGCAGCCAAGAGACAGGGTTTGATTTCGTTTCACCCCTCCACTTT	CASSQETGFDFVSPLHF
NA	16	TRBD1	TRBV7-9	TRBJ1-2	TGTGCCAGCCGCCAGAGAGGTCCAGGGGGCGGCTATGGCTACACCTTC	CASRQRGPGGGYGYTF
NA	13	NA	TRBV18	TRBJ2-2	TGTGCCAGCTCAACCGGGAGCACCGGGGAGCTGTTTTTT	CASSTGSTGELFF
NA	18	TRBD2	TRBV5-1	TRBJ2-1	TGCGCCAGCACCCCCGGGGGTAGCGGGCGAGGGGCCTACAATGAGCAGTTCTTC	CASTPGGSGRGAYNEQFF